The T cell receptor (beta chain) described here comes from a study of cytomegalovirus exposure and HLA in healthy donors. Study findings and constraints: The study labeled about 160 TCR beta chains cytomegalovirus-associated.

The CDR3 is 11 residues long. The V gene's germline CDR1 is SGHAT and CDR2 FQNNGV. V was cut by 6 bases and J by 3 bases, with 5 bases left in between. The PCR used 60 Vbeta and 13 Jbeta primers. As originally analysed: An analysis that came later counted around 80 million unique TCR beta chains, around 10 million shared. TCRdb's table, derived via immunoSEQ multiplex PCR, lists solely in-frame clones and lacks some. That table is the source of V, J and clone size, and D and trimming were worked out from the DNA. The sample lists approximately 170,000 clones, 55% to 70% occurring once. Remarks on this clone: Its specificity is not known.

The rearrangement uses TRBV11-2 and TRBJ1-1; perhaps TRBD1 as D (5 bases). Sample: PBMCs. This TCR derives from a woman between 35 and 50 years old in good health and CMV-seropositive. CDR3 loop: CASRGDTEAFF. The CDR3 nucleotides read TGTGCCAGCAGAGGGGACACTGAAGCTTTCTTT.